This T cell receptor (beta chain) was recorded in a study of regulatory T cells in long-lasting Graves disease. With iRepertoire HTBI primers and Arm-PCR of CDR3 regions, TCR beta libraries were built. TCRdb re-derived calls from the multiplex PCR reads in MiXCR, one entry per CDR3 protein. This table holds hundreds of thousands of distinct CDR3 sequences, 16% found once. The time point here: newly diagnosed GD, antithyroid drugs for less than 3 months. Researchers made the TCR library from RNA that was extracted from PBMCs. Patients were enrolled at an endocrinology department in Xi'an, China. This clonotype was seen a handful of times. The ends lost 4 bases at V and 4 bases at J; junction bases unmatched: 11. The CDR3 length is 16 residues. CDR1 is SGHDT, CDR2 YYEEEE, per germline. These data were likewise used in another study, on T cells in Graves' hyperthyroidism and ophthalmopathy. This second study says: Researchers ran a first-round RT-PCR on the TCR CDR3 using the HTBI primer set. Stable hyperthyroidism and ophthalmopathy were separated using 13 V-J signatures.

The sequence derives from a woman in her 30s with Graves disease. The input for sequencing was peripheral blood mononuclear cells (PBMCs), taken at new diagnosis, from a patient treated with antithyroid drugs. V gene TRBV5-6 combines with J gene TRBJ2-3; TRBD1 aligns across 8 bases. DNA for the CDR3: TGTGCCAGCAGCATCCGACAGGGGTATCAATCAGATACGCAGTATTTT. Its translation: CASSIRQGYQSDTQYF.